One and the same sample provided the 25 T cell receptor beta chains below, sequenced in a study of response to subunit inactivated influenza vaccine. TCRdb re-called the RT-PCR reads with MiXCR, one entry per CDR3 protein. The data hold around 200,000 distinct CDR3 sequences, with roughly 8.7% observed a single time. Specimen: non-naive T cells sorted from PBMCs, collected on the day of vaccination. The receptors here all came from a man in his fifties who received an inactivated influenza vaccine.

In this sample, this clonotype turned up many times. In nucleotides, the CDR3 is TGTGCCAGTTGGAGGCAGGGAACATCCTACGAGCAGTACTTC. Protein product: CASWRQGTSYEQYF. The chain links TRBV12-3 or TRBV12-4 to TRBJ2-7; either TRBD1 or TRBD2 may supply D (5 bases each). The V gene lost 9 bases and the J gene lost 1 base, with 16 bases spanning the gap. The CDR3 length is 14 residues.

In its sample, this clonotype was seen a few times. The chain couples TRBV6-2 or TRBV6-3 to TRBJ2-4; D is uncertain. Trimming stripped 0 bases from V and 0 bases from J, with 9 bases between. CDR1 is MNHEY and CDR2 is SVGEGT in the germline V gene. The CDR3 has 16 amino acids. This chain's CDR3 is CASSYSVPRAKNIQYF. In nucleotides, the CDR3 is TGTGCCAGCAGTTACTCGGTCCCGCGAGCCAAAAACATTCAGTACTTC.

V usage is TRBV3-1 and J usage is TRBJ2-6, with 7 bases aligning to TRBD2. The CDR3 loop spans 18 amino acids. CDR1 is LGHDT and CDR2 is YNNKEL in the germline V gene (reference sequence). With V trimmed by 1 base and J by 1 base, 7 bases remained unmatched. CDR3 sequence reads: CASSQVRGRGSGANVLTF. As DNA, the CDR3 is TGTGCCAGCAGCCAAGTTCGCGGGAGAGGATCTGGGGCCAACGTCCTGACTTTC.

The chain couples TRBV5-5 to TRBJ2-3; 7 bases fit TRBD2. This CDR3 contains 15 residues. The germline CDR1 and CDR2 sequences are SGHKS and YYEKEE (reference sequence). Trimming cost V 1 base and J 3 bases; bases outside gene matches: 5. The CDR3 sequence: CASSLMASGTDTQYF. The CDR3 DNA reads as TGTGCCAGCAGCTTGATGGCTAGCGGTACAGATACGCAGTATTTT.

The sample holds many counts of this clonotype. The chain recombines TRBV5-1 with TRBJ2-3; D is unclear. The germline V and J ends were trimmed by 4 bases and 1 base, with 10 bases remaining between them. The V gene's germline CDR1 is SGHRS and CDR2 YFSETQ. The CDR3 has 14 residues. CDR3 sequence reads: CASSQDRGTDTQYF. The CDR3 nucleotides read TGCGCCAGCAGCCAAGATCGGGGCACAGATACGCAGTATTTT.

This rearrangement joins TRBV6-5 to TRBJ2-1; D could derive from TRBD1 or TRBD2 (6 bases each). The germline V and J ends were trimmed by 4 bases and 1 base, with 14 bases remaining between them. The CDR3 has 16 residues. Germline V gives CDR1 MNHEY, CDR2 SVGAGI. The CDR3 DNA follows: TGTGCCAGCAGTTCGGGGGCTTCAGTGTCCTACAATGAGCAGTTCTTC. Protein: CASSSGASVSYNEQFF.

This clonotype turned up a few times. The CDR3 DNA reads as TGTGCCAGCAGCCCCACCGGCTCCAATACGCAGTATTTT. Translating it yields CASSPTGSNTQYF. The J gene is TRBJ2-3, the V gene TRBV3-1; D call uncertain. The V end lost 4 bases, the J end lost 7 bases, and 12 bases lay between the germline ends. This CDR3 is 13 amino acids long. Germline-derived CDR1 and CDR2 are LGHDT and YNNKEL (reference sequence).

At least ten counts were recorded for this clonotype. V gene TRBV3-1 combines with J gene TRBJ1-6; D uncertain. V dropped 4 bases and J dropped 6 bases, with 7 bases sitting between them. This CDR3 region has 13 residues. Germline V gene data show CDR1 as LGHDT and CDR2 as YNNKEL (reference sequence). This CDR3 reads CASSLALNSPLHF. The CDR3 DNA is TGTGCCAGCAGCCTCGCCCTTAATTCACCCCTCCACTTT.

This clonotype was seen at least ten times. This chain links TRBV20-1 with TRBJ2-7; 13 bases match TRBD2. This CDR3 is built from 15 residues. The V gene end was trimmed by 5 bases and the J gene end by 3 bases; junction bases not matched to a gene: 7. CDR1 is DFQATT and CDR2 is SNEGSKA in the germline V gene (reference sequence). CDR3 bases: TGCAGTGCTGAGTCCGGGACTAGCGGGATCTACGAGCAGTACTTC. This encodes CSAESGTSGIYEQYF.

The sample holds many counts of this clonotype. The chain is built from TRBV7-9 and TRBJ1-3; unclear D gene. The germline gives CDR1 SEHNR, CDR2 FQNEAQ (reference sequence). V lost 1 base to trimming and J lost 4 bases, with 8 bases between them. The CDR3 runs to 14 residues. CDR3: CASSLVSPGNTIYF. DNA for the CDR3: TGTGCCAGCAGCTTAGTATCCCCAGGAAACACCATATATTTT.

CDR3 DNA sequence: TGTGCCAGCAGTGAATACCGCTCAAACAGGGAAAACGGGGAGCTGTTTTTT. Amino acids: CASSEYRSNRENGELFF. The gene calls are TRBV2 and TRBJ2-2; D perhaps matches TRBD1 (6 bases). Trimming stripped 2 bases from V and 7 bases from J, with 20 bases between. This CDR3 has 17 residues. The germline CDR1 and CDR2 sequences are SNHLY and FYNNEI.

This clonotype came up a few times. In DNA, the CDR3 is TGTGCCAGCAGCGCGGGTCCTAGCGGGAGATCCAGCTCCTACAATGAGCAGTTCTTC. Protein product: CASSAGPSGRSSSYNEQFF. The chain links TRBV7-6 to TRBJ2-1; 10 nucleotides match TRBD2. Unmatched junction bases numbered 13, after V lost 5 bases and J lost 0 bases. Germline lookup yields CDR1 SGHVS and CDR2 FNYEAQ. CDR3 size: 19 residues.

This clonotype came up a few times. The chain uses TRBV29-1 and TRBJ2-7, with TRBD1 matching 12 bases. V shed 6 bases, J shed 3 bases, and the junction held 12 bases outside the gene matches. Per the germline V gene, CDR1 is SQVTM and CDR2 is ANQGSEA. The CDR3 is 16 residues long. The CDR3 coding sequence is TGCAGCGTCGGGGGACAGGGGGCTAGCGGGAGCTACGAGCAGTACTTC. Its translation: CSVGGQGASGSYEQYF.

This clonotype was counted ten times or more. The chain carries TRBV24-1 and TRBJ2-1, with TRBD1 matching 9 bases. Germline CDR1 reads KGHDR; CDR2 reads SFDVKD. The CDR3 totals 15 residues. V shed 1 base, J shed 7 bases, and the junction held 4 bases outside the gene matches. The CDR3 sequence is CATSDLIQGANEQFF. Here the CDR3 DNA reads TGTGCCACCAGTGATTTAATACAGGGGGCAAATGAGCAGTTCTTC.

The chain uses TRBV7-3 and TRBJ2-1, with 7 bases identical to TRBD1. The CDR3 loop spans 15 amino acids. V shed 5 bases, J shed 0 bases, and the junction held 4 bases outside the gene matches. Germline CDR1 is SGHTA and CDR2 is FQGTGA. The CDR3 spells CASSPTGVSYNEQFF. The DNA of the CDR3 is TGTGCCAGCAGCCCCACAGGGGTCTCCTACAATGAGCAGTTCTTC.

This clonotype was detected many times. This chain uses TRBV12-3 or TRBV12-4 with TRBJ2-5, with D perhaps TRBD1 (6 bases). The CDR3 extends over 14 amino acids. Trimming pared 6 bases from V and 2 bases from J, leaving 13 bases between. CDR3 sequence (DNA): TGTGCCAGCAGACCCGGACAGATTCAAGAGACCCAGTACTTC. Protein product: CASRPGQIQETQYF.

This rearrangement joins TRBV3-1 to TRBJ2-5; possible D gene TRBD2, 7 bases. The V gene lost 8 bases and the J gene lost 2 bases, with 12 bases spanning the gap. The CDR3 has 13 residues. Germline CDR1 reads LGHDT; CDR2 reads YNNKEL (reference sequence). The CDR3 spells CASGGAGQETQYF. The CDR3 DNA reads as TGTGCCAGCGGGGGGGCTGGTCAAGAGACCCAGTACTTC.

Ten or more counts support this clonotype. The rearrangement joins TRBV10-3 to TRBJ2-5; no firm D call. Germline lookup yields CDR1 ENHRY and CDR2 SYGVKD. The CDR3 consists of 12 residues. The V end lost 4 bases, the J end lost 4 bases, and 7 bases lay between the germline ends. The CDR3 region has the DNA TGTGCCATCAGTGCTGACCGAGAGACCCAGTACTTC. Amino acid sequence: CAISADRETQYF.

This clonotype was recorded a few times. The J gene is TRBJ2-7, the V gene TRBV18, with a tentative D call TRBD1 (6 bases). The CDR3 covers 15 residues. Trimming took 2 bases from V and 4 from J, leaving 15 bases between them. In germline, CDR1 is KGHSH, CDR2 LQKENI. CDR3: CASSPTGISQYEQYF. The CDR3 nucleotides are TGTGCCAGCTCACCAACAGGGATCTCGCAGTACGAGCAGTACTTC.

This clonotype was detected many times. This rearrangement joins TRBV28 to TRBJ2-3; a weak D match, TRBD2 (7 bases). The germline V gene has CDR1 MDHEN and CDR2 SYDVKM. The CDR3 runs to 15 residues. V dropped 4 bases and J dropped 7 bases, with 18 bases sitting between them. The CDR3 here is CASSSTRGGAHTQYF. The CDR3 region has the DNA TGTGCCAGCAGTTCCACCAGGGGAGGGGCCCATACGCAGTATTTT.

The chain employs TRBV29-1 and TRBJ1-1; D is undetermined. Germline-derived CDR1 and CDR2 are SQVTM and ANQGSEA. V was trimmed by 4 bases and J by 5 bases, leaving 11 bases between them. The CDR3 extends over 12 amino acids. This CDR3 reads CSVGDIWTEAFF. CDR3 in DNA: TGCAGCGTTGGCGACATCTGGACTGAAGCTTTCTTT.

This clonotype was counted at least ten times. The chain employs TRBV24-1 and TRBJ2-3; 14 nucleotides line up with TRBD2. The CDR3 runs to 16 residues. CDR1 and CDR2 from the germline V gene are KGHDR and SFDVKD. V shed 2 bases and J 6 bases; nucleotides not matched to a gene: 3. The CDR3, as DNA: TGTGCCACCAGTGATTCGGGACTAGCGGGAGCGGATACGCAGTATTTT. Protein sequence: CATSDSGLAGADTQYF.

This clonotype was recorded many times. V gene TRBV20-1 combines with J gene TRBJ1-4; perhaps TRBD1 as D (5 bases). The germline CDR1 and CDR2 sequences are DFQATT and SNEGSKA (reference sequence). CDR3 length: 15 residues. V shed 6 bases and J shed 0 bases, with 14 bases lying between them. CDR3 loop: CSAPPQGSTNEKLFF. As DNA, the CDR3 is TGCAGTGCCCCTCCTCAGGGATCAACTAATGAAAAACTGTTTTTT.

This clonotype was detected only a few times. The chain links TRBV27 to TRBJ2-2; 7 bases match TRBD1. V gave up 5 bases and J gave up 3 bases; unmatched junction bases: 6. The V gene's germline CDR1 is MNHEY and CDR2 SMNVEV (reference sequence). This CDR3 region has 15 residues. The CDR3: CASSRETGDTGELFF. In DNA, the CDR3 is TGTGCCAGCAGTAGAGAAACAGGGGACACCGGGGAGCTGTTTTTT.

This chain joins TRBV5-5 and TRBJ2-3; perhaps TRBD1 as D (5 bases). There are 11 residues in the CDR3. Trimming removed 1 base from V and 8 bases from J, with 5 bases in between. Germline assignment: CDR1 SGHKS and CDR2 YYEKEE (reference sequence). For the CDR3, the DNA is TGTGCCAGCAGCTTGCAGGGTACGCAGTATTTT. This sequence encodes CASSLQGTQYF.